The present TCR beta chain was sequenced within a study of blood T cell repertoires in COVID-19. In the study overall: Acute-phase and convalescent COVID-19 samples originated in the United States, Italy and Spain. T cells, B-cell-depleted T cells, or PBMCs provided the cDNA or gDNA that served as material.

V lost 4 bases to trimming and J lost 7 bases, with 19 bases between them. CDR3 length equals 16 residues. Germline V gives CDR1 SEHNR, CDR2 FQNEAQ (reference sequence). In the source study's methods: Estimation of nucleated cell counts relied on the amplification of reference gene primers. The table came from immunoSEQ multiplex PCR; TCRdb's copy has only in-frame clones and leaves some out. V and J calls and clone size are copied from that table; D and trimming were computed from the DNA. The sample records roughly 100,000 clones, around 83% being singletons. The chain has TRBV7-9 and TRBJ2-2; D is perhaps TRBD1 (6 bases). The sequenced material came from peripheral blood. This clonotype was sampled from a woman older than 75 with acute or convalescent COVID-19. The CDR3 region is CASSSGTNKGVGELFF. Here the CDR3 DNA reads TGTGCCAGCAGCTCTGGGACGAATAAGGGGGTCGGGGAGCTGTTTTTT.